This TCR beta chain is drawn from a study of blood T cells in healthy people across ages. About the research overall: Using template switching, researchers captured about one barcoded beta molecule for each two T cells.

Looked up from germline, CDR1 is DFQATT and CDR2 is SNEGSKA (reference sequence). Trimming took 5 bases from V and 4 from J, leaving 11 bases between them. This CDR3 is built from 13 residues. Through a sample-barcoded 5' primer and a J-beta primer mix, a second PCR was run for roughly 6 to 12 cycles. Each CDR3 protein is one row after TCRdb ran MiXCR on the 5' RACE reads. The data hold about 1,800,000 distinct CDR3 sequences, with 28% observed a single time. Donors were systemically healthy Caucasian individuals from Russia aged roughly 6 to 90 years. Each donor gave 9 to 10 milliliters of peripheral blood. No fewer than 7 million PBMCs went into each sample. This clonotype has just one count.

The chain recombines TRBV20-1 with TRBJ2-2; D may be TRBD2 (6 bases). Material: blood. The receptor comes from a woman in her twenties or thirties in good health. CDR3 nucleotides: TGCAGTGCTCCCGGGAGCGGCACCGGGGAGCTGTTTTTT. Amino acids: CSAPGSGTGELFF.